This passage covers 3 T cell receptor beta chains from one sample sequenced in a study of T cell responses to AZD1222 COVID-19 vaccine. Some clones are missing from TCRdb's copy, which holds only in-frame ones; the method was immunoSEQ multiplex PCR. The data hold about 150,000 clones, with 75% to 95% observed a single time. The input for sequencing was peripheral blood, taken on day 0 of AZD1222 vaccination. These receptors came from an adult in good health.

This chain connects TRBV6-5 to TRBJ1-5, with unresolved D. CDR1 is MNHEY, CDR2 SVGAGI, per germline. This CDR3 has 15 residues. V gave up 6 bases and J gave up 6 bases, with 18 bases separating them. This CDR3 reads CASSADVGVGQPQHF. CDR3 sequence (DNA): TGTGCCAGCAGCGCCGACGTAGGAGTTGGTCAGCCCCAGCATTTT.

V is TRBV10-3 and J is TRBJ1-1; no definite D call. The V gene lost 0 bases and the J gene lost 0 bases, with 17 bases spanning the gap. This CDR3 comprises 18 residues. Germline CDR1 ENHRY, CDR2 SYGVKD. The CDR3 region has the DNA TGTGCCATCAGTGAGTCGATGGGCGCTTCCTTCCTGAACACTGAAGCTTTCTTT. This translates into CAISESMGASFLNTEAFF.

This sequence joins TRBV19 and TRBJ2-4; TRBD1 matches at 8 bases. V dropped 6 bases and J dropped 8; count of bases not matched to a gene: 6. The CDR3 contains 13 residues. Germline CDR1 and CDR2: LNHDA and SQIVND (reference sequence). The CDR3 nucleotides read TGTGCCAGTAGGGAGACAGGGGAGGACATTCAGTACTTC. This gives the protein CASRETGEDIQYF. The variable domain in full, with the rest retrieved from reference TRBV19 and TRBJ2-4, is DGGITQSPKYLFRKEGQNVTLSCEQNLNHDAMYWYRQDPGQGLRLIYYSQIVNDFQKGDIAEGYSVSREKKESFPLTVTSAQKNPTAFYLCASRETGEDIQYFGAGTRLSVL.